This TCR beta chain appears in the sequencing data of a study of T cell responses to AZD1222 COVID-19 vaccine. Whole-study findings and limits: The donor group comprised mostly white British people and more females; the analysis possibly underestimated clonal diversity.

Points on this clone: Its specificity is unknown.

Germline V CDR1 and CDR2: SGHTA, FQGNSA. After removal of 5 bases from V and 0 bases from J, the junction contained 4 bases not matched to a gene. This CDR3 spans 16 amino acids. The assay was immunoSEQ multiplex PCR, and TCRdb's table has in-frame clones only and misses some. The repertoire holds under 200,000 clones, approximately 91% seen once, with 0.99% in the top ten. The chain combines TRBV7-2 with TRBJ1-3; 10 nucleotides align to TRBD1. This TCR was recovered from an adult in good health. The sequencing here drew on peripheral blood, taken on day 0 of AZD1222 vaccination. The CDR3 sequence: CASSVGTGASGNTIYF. The CDR3 DNA is TGTGCCAGCAGCGTCGGGACAGGGGCCTCTGGAAACACCATATATTTT. Full variable domain (missing parts from reference TRBV7-2 and TRBJ1-3): GAGVSQSPSNKVTEKGKDVELRCDPISGHTALYWYRQSLGQGLEFLIYFQGNSAPDKSGLPSDRFSAERTGGSVSTLTIQRTQQEDSAVYLCASSVGTGASGNTIYFGEGSWLTVV.